This is a list of T cell receptor beta chains from one sample in a study of blood T cells in healthy people across ages. One entry per CDR3 protein results from TCRdb running MiXCR on the 5' RACE reads. The sample gives over 1,500,000 distinct CDR3 sequences, approximately 40% of which show up once; approximately 22% is in the top ten. Material: blood. All receptors come from a human donor in good health. The CDR3 runs from the conserved cysteine through the conserved F or W. Each record gives: D gene, J gene, V gene, clone size, CDR3 protein, CDR3 DNA. The D gene is left open where the match is weak. Where a row states a size, it is once, few, many or the class of an expanded clone; other rows omit it.

d_call: TRBD1
j_call: TRBJ1-2
v_call: TRBV7-2
clone_size: -
cdr3_aa: CASSLQRGQGDGYTF
cdr3_nt: TGTGCCAGCAGTCTACAGAGGGGACAGGGGGATGGCTACACCTTC

d_call: TRBD2
j_call: TRBJ2-1
v_call: TRBV20-1
clone_size: -
cdr3_aa: CSARGTSDNEQFF
cdr3_nt: TGCAGTGCTAGAGGGACTAGCGACAATGAGCAGTTCTTC

d_call: -
j_call: TRBJ2-1
v_call: TRBV4-1
clone_size: -
cdr3_aa: CAGSQVVLNEQFF
cdr3_nt: TGCGCCGGCAGCCAAGTGGTCTTGAATGAGCAGTTCTTC

d_call: -
j_call: TRBJ1-1
v_call: TRBV6-5
clone_size: once
cdr3_aa: CASSLEGAPWNTEAFF
cdr3_nt: TGTGCCAGCAGTCTCGAGGGCGCTCCGTGGAACACTGAAGCTTTCTTT

d_call: -
j_call: TRBJ1-2
v_call: TRBV4-2
clone_size: few
cdr3_aa: CASSQKDGSNYGYTF
cdr3_nt: TGTGCCAGCAGCCAAAAGGACGGATCTAACTATGGCTACACCTTC

d_call: -
j_call: TRBJ2-6
v_call: TRBV11-1
clone_size: many
cdr3_aa: CASSSITGGTGGANVLTF
cdr3_nt: TGTGCCAGCAGCTCGATCACTGGGGGGACTGGTGGGGCCAACGTCCTGACTTTC

d_call: -
j_call: TRBJ2-3
v_call: TRBV4-1
clone_size: few
cdr3_aa: CASSLRQGISTDTQYF
cdr3_nt: TGCGCCAGCAGCCTGCGCCAGGGGATAAGCACAGATACGCAGTATTTT

d_call: -
j_call: TRBJ2-1
v_call: TRBV19
clone_size: -
cdr3_aa: CASSPIAPYNEQFF
cdr3_nt: TGTGCCAGTAGCCCGATAGCGCCCTACAATGAGCAGTTCTTC

d_call: -
j_call: TRBJ1-1
v_call: TRBV6-1
clone_size: few
cdr3_aa: CASSAMRGPNTEAFF
cdr3_nt: TGTGCCAGCAGCGCCATGAGGGGACCGAACACTGAAGCTTTCTTT

d_call: -
j_call: TRBJ1-2
v_call: TRBV24-1
clone_size: few
cdr3_aa: CATSDGSPGYTF
cdr3_nt: TGTGCCACCAGTGATGGCAGCCCAGGCTACACCTTC

d_call: -
j_call: TRBJ1-1
v_call: TRBV11-1
clone_size: few
cdr3_aa: CASSLAAGWAGDTEAFF
cdr3_nt: TGTGCCAGCAGCTTAGCAGCTGGTTGGGCCGGAGACACTGAAGCTTTCTTT

d_call: TRBD1
j_call: TRBJ1-2
v_call: TRBV4-1
clone_size: -
cdr3_aa: CASSRPTGGRDPYGYTF
cdr3_nt: TGCGCCAGCAGCCGACCGACAGGGGGAAGGGATCCATATGGCTACACCTTC

d_call: -
j_call: TRBJ2-4
v_call: TRBV7-9
clone_size: few
cdr3_aa: CASSQQGAAAKNIQYF
cdr3_nt: TGTGCCAGCAGCCAACAGGGAGCGGCGGCCAAAAACATTCAGTACTTC

d_call: -
j_call: TRBJ2-1
v_call: TRBV12-3/TRBV12-4
clone_size: -
cdr3_aa: CASSLTRRGRDNEQFF
cdr3_nt: TGTGCCAGCAGTTTAACTCGTAGGGGCAGGGATAATGAGCAGTTCTTC

d_call: -
j_call: TRBJ1-4
v_call: TRBV29-1
clone_size: few
cdr3_aa: CSVDGGQEGEKLFF
cdr3_nt: TGCAGCGTTGATGGGGGCCAGGAGGGAGAAAAACTGTTTTTT

d_call: TRBD1
j_call: TRBJ1-2
v_call: TRBV11-2
clone_size: -
cdr3_aa: CASSQGGGGGYGYTF
cdr3_nt: TGTGCCAGCAGCCAGGGAGGAGGGGGCGGCTATGGCTACACCTTC

d_call: -
j_call: TRBJ2-2
v_call: TRBV15
clone_size: -
cdr3_aa: CAASRDVRPLYTGELFF
cdr3_nt: TGTGCCGCCAGCAGAGATGTTAGGCCCCTTTACACCGGGGAGCTGTTTTTT

d_call: -
j_call: TRBJ2-5
v_call: TRBV6-6
clone_size: -
cdr3_aa: CASSYSGGLMETQYF
cdr3_nt: TGTGCCAGCAGTTACTCCGGGGGACTGATGGAGACCCAGTACTTC

d_call: -
j_call: TRBJ2-7
v_call: TRBV14
clone_size: -
cdr3_aa: CASSQEPISSYEQYF
cdr3_nt: TGTGCCAGCAGCCAAGAGCCAATTAGCTCCTACGAGCAGTACTTC

d_call: -
j_call: TRBJ2-7
v_call: TRBV18
clone_size: -
cdr3_aa: CASSPRHYDQYF
cdr3_nt: TGTGCCAGCTCACCACGACACTACGATCAGTACTTC

d_call: TRBD2
j_call: TRBJ2-7
v_call: TRBV20-1
clone_size: -
cdr3_aa: CSARGYAGLAGESSYEQYF
cdr3_nt: TGCAGTGCTAGAGGGTATGCAGGACTAGCGGGGGAGAGCTCCTACGAGCAGTACTTC

d_call: -
j_call: TRBJ1-1
v_call: TRBV12-3/TRBV12-4
clone_size: -
cdr3_aa: CASNPWQANTEAFF
cdr3_nt: TGTGCCAGCAACCCATGGCAAGCGAACACTGAAGCTTTCTTT

d_call: -
j_call: TRBJ1-2
v_call: TRBV6-6
clone_size: few
cdr3_aa: CASSHHRDGDYGYTF
cdr3_nt: TGTGCCAGCAGTCATCACAGGGATGGAGACTATGGCTACACCTTC

d_call: TRBD1
j_call: TRBJ2-3
v_call: TRBV12-3/TRBV12-4
clone_size: -
cdr3_aa: CASRITGASTDTQYF
cdr3_nt: TGTGCCAGTCGAATAACAGGGGCTAGCACAGATACGCAGTATTTT

d_call: -
j_call: TRBJ2-1
v_call: TRBV28
clone_size: few
cdr3_aa: CASSLPGIYEQFF
cdr3_nt: TGTGCCAGCAGTTTACCCGGGATCTATGAGCAGTTCTTC

d_call: TRBD2
j_call: TRBJ2-7
v_call: TRBV5-1
clone_size: -
cdr3_aa: CASSLVAGGPEGQYF
cdr3_nt: TGCGCCAGCAGCTTGGTAGCGGGAGGACCAGAAGGGCAGTACTTC

d_call: -
j_call: TRBJ2-1
v_call: TRBV3-1
clone_size: -
cdr3_aa: CASSQWAGGGVEQFF
cdr3_nt: TGTGCCAGCAGCCAATGGGCAGGGGGGGGAGTTGAGCAGTTCTTC

d_call: -
j_call: TRBJ2-3
v_call: TRBV19
clone_size: -
cdr3_aa: CASTIADTQYF
cdr3_nt: TGTGCCAGTACTATTGCAGATACGCAGTATTTT

d_call: TRBD2
j_call: TRBJ2-1
v_call: TRBV4-1
clone_size: -
cdr3_aa: CASSQDGLAGGRSYNEQFF
cdr3_nt: TGCGCCAGCAGCCAAGATGGGCTAGCGGGGGGCCGCTCCTACAATGAGCAGTTCTTC

d_call: -
j_call: TRBJ2-2
v_call: TRBV7-9
clone_size: -
cdr3_aa: CASSLRSTGVGELFF
cdr3_nt: TGTGCCAGCAGCTTAAGAAGCACGGGTGTTGGGGAGCTGTTTTTT

d_call: -
j_call: TRBJ2-1
v_call: TRBV7-9
clone_size: -
cdr3_aa: CASSSRAARDEQFF
cdr3_nt: TGTGCCAGCAGCTCCCGGGCAGCGAGAGATGAGCAGTTCTTC

d_call: -
j_call: TRBJ1-3
v_call: TRBV20-1
clone_size: -
cdr3_aa: CSARERGQNTIYF
cdr3_nt: TGCAGTGCTAGAGAAAGGGGCCAAAACACCATATATTTT

d_call: -
j_call: TRBJ2-7
v_call: TRBV5-1
clone_size: -
cdr3_aa: CARTPDRGMSYEQYF
cdr3_nt: TGCGCCAGGACCCCGGACAGAGGGATGTCCTACGAGCAGTACTTC

d_call: -
j_call: TRBJ1-2
v_call: TRBV3-1
clone_size: -
cdr3_aa: CASSQGPTRSYGYTF
cdr3_nt: TGTGCCAGCAGCCAAGGCCCGACACGCTCCTATGGCTACACCTTC

d_call: -
j_call: TRBJ2-1
v_call: TRBV7-3
clone_size: -
cdr3_aa: CASSFRRRDEQFF
cdr3_nt: TGTGCCAGCAGCTTTCGACGACGAGATGAGCAGTTCTTC

d_call: TRBD2
j_call: TRBJ2-5
v_call: TRBV12-3/TRBV12-4
clone_size: many
cdr3_aa: CATHRAGGGTQYF
cdr3_nt: TGTGCCACCCACAGGGCGGGGGGCGGGACCCAGTACTTC

d_call: TRBD2
j_call: TRBJ2-1
v_call: TRBV11-2
clone_size: few
cdr3_aa: CASSLDVGGAMGEQFF
cdr3_nt: TGTGCCAGCAGCTTAGATGTCGGGGGGGCCATGGGTGAGCAGTTCTTC

d_call: -
j_call: TRBJ2-5
v_call: TRBV25-1
clone_size: -
cdr3_aa: CASSPWGGQMQETQYF
cdr3_nt: TGTGCCAGCAGTCCATGGGGGGGGCAGATGCAAGAGACCCAGTACTTC

d_call: -
j_call: TRBJ2-3
v_call: TRBV20-1
clone_size: -
cdr3_aa: CSASSGARADTQYF
cdr3_nt: TGCAGTGCTAGTAGCGGAGCGCGAGCAGATACGCAGTATTTT

d_call: -
j_call: TRBJ2-7
v_call: TRBV4-1
clone_size: few
cdr3_aa: CASSQSGTTYEQYF
cdr3_nt: TGCGCCAGCAGCCAAAGCGGAACCACCTACGAGCAGTACTTC

d_call: TRBD2
j_call: TRBJ2-5
v_call: TRBV3-1
clone_size: -
cdr3_aa: CASSQGRTSRRETQYF
cdr3_nt: TGTGCCAGCAGCCAAGGGAGGACTAGTAGGAGAGAGACCCAGTACTTC

d_call: -
j_call: TRBJ1-1
v_call: TRBV7-2
clone_size: -
cdr3_aa: CASSPWGGANTEAFF
cdr3_nt: TGTGCCAGCAGCCCGTGGGGGGGTGCGAACACTGAAGCTTTCTTT

d_call: TRBD2
j_call: TRBJ2-1
v_call: TRBV6-2/TRBV6-3
clone_size: -
cdr3_aa: CASSYGVAGGPYYEQFF
cdr3_nt: TGTGCCAGCAGTTACGGGGTAGCGGGGGGGCCTTATTATGAGCAGTTCTTC

d_call: -
j_call: TRBJ2-7
v_call: TRBV29-1
clone_size: once
cdr3_aa: CSAHLGTDTYEQYF
cdr3_nt: TGCAGCGCCCACTTGGGGACTGACACCTACGAGCAGTACTTC

d_call: -
j_call: TRBJ1-5
v_call: TRBV27
clone_size: -
cdr3_aa: CASSLWGNSNQPQHF
cdr3_nt: TGTGCCAGCAGTTTATGGGGGAATAGCAATCAGCCCCAGCATTTT

d_call: TRBD1
j_call: TRBJ1-1
v_call: TRBV20-1
clone_size: -
cdr3_aa: CSATDDRELTEAFF
cdr3_nt: TGCAGTGCTACGGACGACAGGGAGCTCACTGAAGCTTTCTTT

d_call: -
j_call: TRBJ2-1
v_call: TRBV20-1
clone_size: -
cdr3_aa: CSAREREHEQFF
cdr3_nt: TGCAGTGCTAGAGAGAGGGAACATGAGCAGTTCTTC

d_call: TRBD1
j_call: TRBJ1-6
v_call: TRBV28
clone_size: -
cdr3_aa: CASSPSGRGNSPLHF
cdr3_nt: TGTGCCAGCAGTCCCTCCGGCAGGGGGAATTCACCCCTCCACTTT

d_call: -
j_call: TRBJ2-4
v_call: TRBV28
clone_size: -
cdr3_aa: CASTTWDTQYF
cdr3_nt: TGTGCCAGCACTACGTGGGATACGCAGTACTTC

d_call: TRBD2
j_call: TRBJ2-1
v_call: TRBV7-2
clone_size: -
cdr3_aa: CASSMNGLAGEQFF
cdr3_nt: TGTGCCAGCAGCATGAACGGGCTAGCGGGAGAGCAGTTCTTC

d_call: -
j_call: TRBJ2-7
v_call: TRBV11-3
clone_size: -
cdr3_aa: CASSLGTEPSYEQYF
cdr3_nt: TGTGCCAGCAGCTTAGGGACAGAACCCTCCTACGAGCAGTACTTC

d_call: TRBD1
j_call: TRBJ1-6
v_call: TRBV19
clone_size: -
cdr3_aa: CASSGPGQYNSPLHF
cdr3_nt: TGTGCCAGTAGTGGGCCGGGACAGTATAATTCACCCCTCCACTTT

d_call: -
j_call: TRBJ1-2
v_call: TRBV4-1
clone_size: few
cdr3_aa: CASSQVAGSFHGYTF
cdr3_nt: TGCGCCAGCAGCCAAGTTGCGGGATCTTTCCATGGCTACACCTTC

d_call: -
j_call: TRBJ1-1
v_call: TRBV6-2/TRBV6-3
clone_size: -
cdr3_aa: CASSYSRGTLEAFF
cdr3_nt: TGTGCCAGCAGTTACTCTAGAGGTACCCTTGAGGCTTTCTTT

d_call: TRBD2
j_call: TRBJ2-1
v_call: TRBV5-1
clone_size: -
cdr3_aa: CASTRTSGRLSSYNEQFF
cdr3_nt: TGCGCCAGCACCAGGACTAGCGGGCGATTGAGCTCCTACAATGAGCAGTTCTTC

d_call: -
j_call: TRBJ1-1
v_call: TRBV27
clone_size: few
cdr3_aa: CASSLLSISRGTEAFF
cdr3_nt: TGTGCCAGCAGTTTACTTTCGATTTCCAGGGGCACTGAAGCTTTCTTT